This record concerns one TCR beta chain sequence. The CDR3 consists of 13 residues. Germline V gives CDR1 SNHLY, CDR2 FYNNEI. The V gene end was trimmed by 6 bases and the J gene end by 4 bases; junction bases not matched to a gene: 5. The data derive from a study of shared clonotypes between healthy human individuals. Sequencing used immunoSEQ multiplex PCR; TCRdb keeps in-frame clones, though not all of them. The data show about 470,000 clones, around 79% seen once. The chain recombines TRBV2 with TRBJ1-2, with 7 positions matching TRBD1. The clonotype comes from a woman aged 40 to 50 in good health. Some clones in this sample may be carry-over from other donors' samples. Sequencing used PBMCs. CDR3 DNA: TGTGCCAGCAGCACCCAGGGGGGCTATGGCTACACCTTC. Translation: CASSTQGGYGYTF.